Listed below are T cell receptor beta chains from one sample, sequenced in a study of blood T cell repertoires in COVID-19. TCRdb's copy holds only in-frame clones and misses some; the assay was immunoSEQ multiplex PCR. The table has 200,000 to 250,000 clones, roughly nine tenths seen once. The sequencing input was peripheral blood. These receptors originate from a woman aged 45 to 65 with COVID-19, enrolled during active disease. CDR3s include the opening cysteine and the closing phenylalanine or tryptophan. The D gene is left open where the match is weak. Rows give clone size only sometimes, using once, few, many, or a class for an expanded clone.

d_gene	v_gene	j_gene	abundance	CDR3aa	CDR3nt
TRBD1	TRBV6-5	TRBJ2-5	NA	CASSRDREETQYF	TGTGCCAGCAGCCGGGACAGGGAAGAGACCCAGTACTTC
NA	TRBV19	TRBJ1-1	once	CASSIALRGNTEAFF	TGTGCCAGTAGTATAGCTCTCAGGGGGAACACTGAAGCTTTCTTT
NA	TRBV9	TRBJ1-6	NA	CASSVGDWAALSSYNSPLHF	TGTGCCAGCAGCGTAGGTGATTGGGCAGCACTTAGCTCCTATAATTCACCCCTCCACTTT
NA	TRBV5-4	TRBJ1-3	NA	CASSLELSSGNTIYF	TGTGCCAGCAGCTTGGAGTTGAGCTCTGGAAACACCATATATTTT
NA	TRBV5-4	TRBJ1-2	once	CASRGLYGYTF	TGTGCCAGCAGGGGGCTCTATGGCTACACCTTC
TRBD2	TRBV7-2	TRBJ2-7	NA	CASRSGTGLGEQYF	TGTGCCAGTAGGAGCGGGACCGGACTGGGGGAGCAGTACTTC
TRBD1	TRBV6-5	TRBJ1-4	NA	CASSSGGAGEKLFF	TGTGCCAGCAGCTCAGGGGGCGCGGGTGAAAAACTGTTTTTT
NA	TRBV27	TRBJ2-5	NA	CASSEGGETQYF	TGTGCCAGCAGTGAGGGGGGGGAGACCCAGTACTTC
TRBD2	TRBV7-2	TRBJ2-1	once	CASSPRTSRDEQFF	TGTGCCAGCAGCCCCCGGACTAGTAGGGATGAGCAGTTCTTC
NA	TRBV19	TRBJ2-3	NA	CASSIGPPPDTQYF	TGTGCCAGTAGTATTGGGCCCCCCCCAGATACGCAGTATTTT
NA	TRBV30	TRBJ1-1	NA	CAWTGTLTLVVITEAFF	TGTGCCTGGACCGGCACCTTAACTCTAGTGGTTATTACTGAAGCTTTCTTT
NA	TRBV2	TRBJ1-2	NA	CASSEQEGRYGYTF	TGTGCCAGCAGTGAACAGGAAGGAAGGTATGGCTACACCTTC
NA	TRBV30	TRBJ2-7	NA	CAWNSGSGAREQYF	TGTGCCTGGAACTCTGGGTCAGGGGCAAGGGAGCAGTACTTC
NA	TRBV14	TRBJ1-2	NA	CASSQALSGYGYTF	TGTGCCAGCAGCCAAGCTCTTAGCGGATATGGCTACACCTTC
TRBD2	TRBV9	TRBJ2-7	once	CASSPLAGAVLYEQYF	TGTGCCAGCAGCCCACTAGCGGGGGCTGTCTTGTACGAGCAGTACTTC
NA	TRBV7-2	TRBJ2-1	NA	CASSPRLRLSNSNEQFF	TGTGCCAGCAGTCCTAGGTTGAGACTGTCTAATTCCAATGAGCAGTTCTTC
TRBD1	TRBV9	TRBJ2-7	NA	CASSTGTDLSGQYF	TGTGCCAGCAGCACCGGGACAGACTTGAGTGGGCAGTACTTC
TRBD2	TRBV7-9	TRBJ2-2	NA	CASSSSGTSTGELFF	TGTGCCAGCAGCTCATCCGGGACTAGCACCGGGGAGCTGTTTTTT
NA	TRBV30	TRBJ1-1	NA	CAWSVKVGGTEAFF	TGTGCCTGGAGTGTTAAGGTCGGGGGGACTGAAGCTTTCTTT
NA	TRBV12-1	TRBJ1-1	NA	CASSSLSKSGQGADTEAFF	TGTGCCAGCAGCTCCTTATCCAAGTCGGGGCAGGGGGCGGACACTGAAGCTTTCTTT
NA	TRBV4-1	TRBJ1-2	NA	CASSQLSTANYGYTF	TGCGCCAGCAGCCAACTATCGACAGCCAACTATGGCTACACCTTC
NA	TRBV5-4	TRBJ1-2	once	CASSLKGLGWGYTF	TGTGCCAGCAGCTTGAAGGGGTTAGGATGGGGCTACACCTTC
TRBD2	TRBV5-4	TRBJ2-1	NA	CASSSGRRGGRPHNEQFF	TGTGCCAGCAGCTCCGGCCGGCGGGGGGGCAGGCCCCACAATGAGCAGTTCTTC
TRBD2	TRBV19	TRBJ2-1	NA	CASSMASSGGANEQFF	TGTGCCAGTAGTATGGCTTCTAGCGGGGGGGCGAATGAGCAGTTCTTC
TRBD1	TRBV5-1	TRBJ1-6	NA	CASSPRQGGNSPLHF	TGCGCCAGCAGCCCCAGACAGGGTGGCAATTCACCCCTCCACTTT
NA	TRBV27	TRBJ2-1	NA	CASSPGGAYNEQFF	TGTGCCAGCAGTCCTGGGGGCGCCTACAATGAGCAGTTCTTC
TRBD1	TRBV27	TRBJ1-1	NA	CASSRRSRGITEAFF	TGTGCCAGCAGTCGACGGTCCAGGGGGATCACTGAAGCTTTCTTT
TRBD1	TRBV19	TRBJ2-2	NA	CASSIETGGLTGELFF	TGTGCCAGTAGTATAGAGACAGGGGGCTTGACCGGGGAGCTGTTTTTT
NA	TRBV6-2/TRBV6-3	TRBJ1-5	NA	CASSQGSHQPQHF	TGTGCCAGCAGTCAGGGTTCACATCAGCCCCAGCATTTT
TRBD1	TRBV13	TRBJ1-3	NA	CASSPGTGENTIYF	TGTGCCAGCAGCCCCGGGACAGGGGAAAACACCATATATTTT
NA	TRBV19	TRBJ2-3	NA	CASSLEVVEDTQYF	TGTGCCAGTAGCCTAGAGGTGGTAGAAGATACGCAGTATTTT
TRBD1	TRBV7-3	TRBJ2-7	once	CASSPGQGLSYEQYF	TGTGCCAGCAGCCCAGGACAGGGCCTCTCCTACGAGCAGTACTTC
NA	TRBV30	TRBJ1-2	NA	CAWGGDRPYTF	TGTGCCTGGGGGGGCGACAGACCATACACCTTC
NA	TRBV18	TRBJ2-2	NA	CASSLTRMKDTGELFF	TGTGCCAGCTCACTGACTCGAATGAAGGACACCGGGGAGCTGTTTTTT
TRBD1	TRBV7-9	TRBJ1-2	NA	CASSPATPGQGNLYGYTF	TGTGCCAGCAGCCCCGCTACACCGGGACAGGGGAATTTATATGGCTACACCTTC
TRBD1	TRBV2	TRBJ1-2	NA	CASIRQGAHGYTF	TGTGCCAGCATTAGACAGGGGGCGCATGGCTACACCTTC
NA	TRBV28	TRBJ1-6	NA	CASSLLGGVNSPLHF	TGTGCCAGCAGTTTATTGGGGGGGGTGAATTCACCCCTCCACTTT
NA	TRBV19	TRBJ1-5	NA	CASSIASDSNQPQHF	TGTGCCAGTAGTATAGCAAGCGATAGCAATCAGCCCCAGCATTTT
TRBD1	TRBV15	TRBJ2-2	NA	CATSRATGGRINTGELFF	TGTGCCACCAGCAGGGCCACAGGGGGCAGGATAAACACCGGGGAGCTGTTTTTT
TRBD2	TRBV27	TRBJ2-1	NA	CASSLSSGGSSNEQFF	TGTGCCAGCAGTTTATCTAGCGGGGGGTCCTCCAATGAGCAGTTCTTC
TRBD1	TRBV7-2	TRBJ2-7	once	CASSSGQGMSSYEQYF	TGTGCCAGCAGCTCAGGACAGGGGATGAGCTCCTACGAGCAGTACTTC
NA	TRBV7-2	TRBJ2-1	NA	CASSSSDSSYNEQFF	TGTGCCAGCAGCTCAAGCGATAGCTCCTACAATGAGCAGTTCTTC
NA	TRBV7-3	TRBJ1-3	few	CASSLGHPDTIYF	TGTGCCAGCAGCTTAGGTCACCCAGACACCATATATTTT
TRBD1	TRBV27	TRBJ2-3	NA	CASSYRDRGPDTQYF	TGTGCCAGCAGCTACCGGGACAGGGGGCCCGATACGCAGTATTTT
NA	TRBV24-1	TRBJ2-7	NA	CATSDSRSGADEQYF	TGTGCCACCAGTGATAGTAGGTCAGGGGCGGACGAGCAGTACTTC
NA	TRBV5-4	TRBJ1-6	NA	CASSQGTGGWPLHF	TGTGCCAGCAGCCAAGGAACGGGGGGTTGGCCCCTCCACTTT
NA	TRBV2	TRBJ2-7	once	CASSATRTSGEQYF	TGTGCCAGCAGTGCTACCCGAACCAGCGGCGAGCAGTACTTC
TRBD1	TRBV7-8	TRBJ2-7	NA	CASSLSPGTGFYEQYF	TGTGCCAGCAGCCTTTCCCCCGGGACAGGGTTTTACGAGCAGTACTTC
NA	TRBV30	TRBJ2-7	once	CAWSRRTAYEQYF	TGTGCCTGGAGTCGCAGGACAGCCTACGAGCAGTACTTC
NA	TRBV30	TRBJ2-3	NA	CAWSVPSDGPDTQYF	TGTGCCTGGAGTGTACCCTCCGATGGCCCAGATACGCAGTATTTT
NA	TRBV7-8	TRBJ2-2	NA	CASSLGTGLGTGELFF	TGTGCCAGCAGCTTGGGTACAGGGTTGGGGACCGGGGAGCTGTTTTTT